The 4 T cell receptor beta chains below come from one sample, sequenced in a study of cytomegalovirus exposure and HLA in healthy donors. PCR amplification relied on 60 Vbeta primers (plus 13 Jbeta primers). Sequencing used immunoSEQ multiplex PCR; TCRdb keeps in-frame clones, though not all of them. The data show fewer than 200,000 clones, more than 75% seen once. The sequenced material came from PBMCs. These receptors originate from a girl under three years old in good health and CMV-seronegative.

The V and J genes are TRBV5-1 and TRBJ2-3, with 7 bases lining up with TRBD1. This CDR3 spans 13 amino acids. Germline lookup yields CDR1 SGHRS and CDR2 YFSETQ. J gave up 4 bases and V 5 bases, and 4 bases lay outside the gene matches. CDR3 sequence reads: CASSSQGADTQYF. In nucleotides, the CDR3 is TGCGCCAGCAGTTCCCAGGGGGCAGATACGCAGTATTTT.

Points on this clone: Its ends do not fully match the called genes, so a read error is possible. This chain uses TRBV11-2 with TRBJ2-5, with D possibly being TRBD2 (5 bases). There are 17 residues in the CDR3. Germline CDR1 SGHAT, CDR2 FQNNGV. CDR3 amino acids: CASSVDSGKAQEETQYF. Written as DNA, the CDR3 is TGTGCCAGCAGCGTAGACTCGGGAAAAGCACAAGAGGAGACCCAGTACTTC.

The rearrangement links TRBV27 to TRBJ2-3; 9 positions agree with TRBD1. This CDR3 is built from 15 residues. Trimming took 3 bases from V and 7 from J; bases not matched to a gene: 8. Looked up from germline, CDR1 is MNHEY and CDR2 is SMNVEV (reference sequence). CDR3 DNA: TGTGCCAGCAGTTTGGAGTACAGGGGGCTACATACGCAGTATTTT. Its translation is CASSLEYRGLHTQYF.

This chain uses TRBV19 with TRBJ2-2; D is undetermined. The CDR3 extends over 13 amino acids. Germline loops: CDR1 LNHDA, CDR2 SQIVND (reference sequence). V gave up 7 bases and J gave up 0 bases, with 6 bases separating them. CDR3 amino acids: CASIFPNTGELFF. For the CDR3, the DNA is TGTGCCAGTATCTTTCCGAACACCGGGGAGCTGTTTTTT.